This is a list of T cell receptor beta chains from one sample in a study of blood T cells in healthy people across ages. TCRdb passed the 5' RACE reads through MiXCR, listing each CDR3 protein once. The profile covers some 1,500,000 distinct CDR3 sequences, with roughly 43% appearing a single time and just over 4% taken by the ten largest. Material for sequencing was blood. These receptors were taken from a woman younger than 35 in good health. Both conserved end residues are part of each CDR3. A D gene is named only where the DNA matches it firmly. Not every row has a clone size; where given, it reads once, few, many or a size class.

CDR3: CASSLKGPGELGDTQYF
DNA: TGTGCCAGCAGCTTAAAGGGACCGGGGGAGCTCGGAGATACGCAGTATTTT
J: TRBJ2-3
D: .
V: TRBV7-3
size: .

CDR3: CASSQDLVATDTQYF
DNA: TGTGCCAGCAGCCAAGATTTGGTAGCGACAGATACGCAGTATTTT
J: TRBJ2-3
D: .
V: TRBV4-2
size: few

CDR3: CASSLEGRGNGYTF
DNA: TGTGCCAGCAGCCTAGAGGGCAGGGGAAATGGCTACACCTTC
J: TRBJ1-2
D: .
V: TRBV6-5
size: .

CDR3: CASSYREGAYEQYF
DNA: TGTGCCAGCAGTTACAGGGAAGGAGCCTACGAGCAGTACTTC
J: TRBJ2-7
D: .
V: TRBV6-5
size: .

CDR3: CASSSHPRGGEDTQYF
DNA: TGTGCCAGCAGCTCCCATCCGCGGGGGGGCGAAGATACGCAGTATTTT
J: TRBJ2-3
D: TRBD2
V: TRBV7-2
size: many

CDR3: CASSQSSRRAGYNEQFF
DNA: TGCGCCAGCAGCCAATCCTCTCGACGAGCGGGATACAATGAGCAGTTCTTC
J: TRBJ2-1
D: TRBD2
V: TRBV4-3
size: .

CDR3: CASSLAAGGGNIQFF
DNA: TGTGCCAGCAGCTTAGCGGCCGGGGGCGGAAACATTCAGTTCTTC
J: TRBJ2-1
D: .
V: TRBV13
size: once

CDR3: CASSPPQPSYNEQFF
DNA: TGTGCCAGCAGCCCCCCCCAACCTTCCTACAATGAGCAGTTCTTC
J: TRBJ2-1
D: .
V: TRBV3-1
size: .

CDR3: CASSRGFANYGYTF
DNA: TGTGCCAGCAGCCGCGGATTTGCTAACTATGGCTACACCTTC
J: TRBJ1-2
D: .
V: TRBV3-1
size: few

CDR3: CASSDSPSQPQHF
DNA: TGTGCCAGCAGCGACAGCCCTAGTCAGCCCCAGCATTTT
J: TRBJ1-5
D: .
V: TRBV6-1
size: .

CDR3: CASRLRGRNTEAFF
DNA: TGTGCCAGCAGACTGAGGGGTCGGAACACTGAAGCTTTCTTT
J: TRBJ1-1
D: .
V: TRBV7-9
size: few

CDR3: CASSAQGSAVGYTF
DNA: TGTGCCAGCAGTGCCCAAGGCTCGGCCGTTGGCTACACCTTC
J: TRBJ1-2
D: .
V: TRBV6-6
size: .